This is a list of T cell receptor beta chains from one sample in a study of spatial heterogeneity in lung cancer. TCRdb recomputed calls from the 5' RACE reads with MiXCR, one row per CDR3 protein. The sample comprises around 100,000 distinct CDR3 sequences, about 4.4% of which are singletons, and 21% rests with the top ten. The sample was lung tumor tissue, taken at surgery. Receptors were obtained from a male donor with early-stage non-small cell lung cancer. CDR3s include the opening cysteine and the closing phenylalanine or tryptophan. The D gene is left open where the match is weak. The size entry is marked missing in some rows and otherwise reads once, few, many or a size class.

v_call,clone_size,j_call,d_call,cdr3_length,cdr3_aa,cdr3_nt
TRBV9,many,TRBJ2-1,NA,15,CASSRGTNSYNEQFF,TGTGCCAGCAGCCGAGGGACAAATTCCTACAATGAGCAGTTCTTC
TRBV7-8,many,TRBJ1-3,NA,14,CASSSTGKINTIYF,TGTGCCAGCAGCTCAACCGGGAAGATAAACACCATATATTTT
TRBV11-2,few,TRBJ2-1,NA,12,CASSSVPQEQFF,TGTGCCAGCAGCTCAGTACCCCAGGAGCAGTTCTTC
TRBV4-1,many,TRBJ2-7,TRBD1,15,CASSQATQGEYEQYF,TGCGCCAGCAGCCAAGCAACACAGGGGGAGTACGAGCAGTACTTC
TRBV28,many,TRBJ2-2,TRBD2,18,CASSPNSSGRPGSGELFF,TGTGCCAGCAGCCCTAACTCTAGCGGGAGGCCTGGGTCCGGGGAGCTGTTTTTT
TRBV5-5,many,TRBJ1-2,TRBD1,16,CASSSFDRGQGNGYTF,TGTGCCAGCAGCTCGTTTGACAGGGGGCAAGGAAATGGCTACACCTTC
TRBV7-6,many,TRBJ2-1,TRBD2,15,CASSLLAGEYNEQFF,TGTGCCAGCAGCTTACTAGCGGGAGAATACAATGAGCAGTTCTTC
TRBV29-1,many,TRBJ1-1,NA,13,CSVRRGRNTEAFF,TGCAGCGTTCGCAGGGGAAGGAACACTGAAGCTTTCTTT
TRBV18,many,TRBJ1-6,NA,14,CASSPSAADSPLHF,TGTGCCAGCTCACCGTCGGCAGCTGATTCACCCCTCCACTTT
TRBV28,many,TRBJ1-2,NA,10,CASSRYGYTF,TGTGCCAGCAGTCGCTATGGCTACACCTTC
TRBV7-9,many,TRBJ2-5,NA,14,CASSFARNQETQYF,TGTGCCAGCAGCTTCGCAAGAAACCAAGAGACCCAGTACTTC
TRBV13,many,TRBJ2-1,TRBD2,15,CASSLMGRASNEQFF,TGTGCCAGCAGCTTAATGGGGAGGGCTAGCAATGAGCAGTTCTTC
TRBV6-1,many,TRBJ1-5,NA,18,CASSEARLWQRGNQPQHF,TGTGCCAGCAGTGAAGCGCGACTGTGGCAGAGGGGGAATCAGCCCCAGCATTTT
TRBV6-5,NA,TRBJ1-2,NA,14,CASSFGSSGIGYTF,TGTGCCAGCAGTTTCGGGAGCAGTGGGATAGGCTACACCTTC
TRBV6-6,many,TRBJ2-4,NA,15,CASSYSGTRYNIQYF,TGTGCCAGCAGTTACTCCGGGACACGTTATAACATTCAGTACTTC
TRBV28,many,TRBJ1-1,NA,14,CASSPLHRDTEAFF,TGTGCCAGCAGTCCGCTCCACAGGGACACTGAAGCTTTCTTT
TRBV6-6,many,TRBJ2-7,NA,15,CASSYEPRDYYEQYF,TGTGCCAGCAGTTACGAACCACGCGATTATTACGAGCAGTACTTC
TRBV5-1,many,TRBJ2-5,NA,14,CASSFRTETGDQYF,TGCGCCAGCAGCTTCCGGACCGAGACGGGGGACCAGTACTTC